The 11 T cell receptor beta chains listed next were all sequenced from one sample in a study of cytomegalovirus exposure and HLA in healthy donors. This PCR relied on a set of 60 Vbeta primers and 13 Jbeta primers. Clones were sequenced by immunoSEQ multiplex PCR, and TCRdb holds only the in-frame ones, with some missing. The repertoire consists of 220,000 or so clones, with roughly 80% occurring once and the leading ten covering around 4%. What was sequenced was PBMCs. These receptors all stem from a male donor in good health and CMV-seronegative.

This rearrangement joins TRBV18 to TRBJ2-3, with 8 bases lining up with TRBD2. Germline CDR1 reads KGHSH; CDR2 reads LQKENI. The CDR3 extends over 16 amino acids. V trimming: 0 bases; J trimming: 7 bases; junction bases outside the gene matches: 9. This chain's CDR3 is CASSPPNGLAGYTQYF. For the CDR3, the DNA is TGTGCCAGCTCACCACCCAATGGCCTAGCGGGCTATACGCAGTATTTT.

The chain is built from TRBV25-1 and TRBJ1-2, with D maybe TRBD1 (6 bases). CDR3 length: 13 residues. Germline CDR1 is MGHDK and CDR2 is SYGVNS. V was pared by 6 bases and J by 4 bases, with 12 bases between. In DNA, the CDR3 is TGTGCCAGCAGCCAACAGGGTTTCTATGGCTACACCTTC. This codes for CASSQQGFYGYTF.

The chain uses TRBV7-9 and TRBJ2-7, with 8 nucleotides matching TRBD2. Trimming removed 5 bases from V and 4 bases from J; junction bases left unmatched: 16. This CDR3 region has 17 residues. The germline CDR1 and CDR2 sequences are SEHNR and FQNEAQ (reference sequence). The CDR3 here is CASSQTAGGRTLYEQYF. The DNA of the CDR3 is TGTGCCAGCAGCCAGACTGCGGGAGGCCGAACCCTATACGAGCAGTACTTC.

This sequence joins TRBV30 and TRBJ1-5; D might be TRBD1 (6 bases). CDR1 GTSNPN and CDR2 SVGIG come from the germline V gene (reference sequence). This CDR3 contains 13 residues. The CDR3 sequence is CAYSGGENQPQHF. The CDR3 nucleotides read TGTGCTTACTCGGGGGGCGAGAATCAGCCCCAGCATTTT. The variable domain in full, with the rest retrieved from reference TRBV30 and TRBJ1-5, is SQTIHQWPATLVQPVGSPLSLECTVEGTSNPNLYWYRQAAGRGLQLLFYSVGIGQISSEVPQNLSASRPQDRQFILSSKKLLLSDSGFYLCAYSGGENQPQHFGDGTRLSIL.

The chain employs TRBV19 and TRBJ2-7; no firm D call. Looked up from germline, CDR1 is LNHDA and CDR2 is SQIVND (reference sequence). This CDR3 is built from 13 residues. Trimming left V 6 bases short and J 1 base short, with 10 bases between. The chain's CDR3 is CASSPDFSYEQYF. CDR3 nucleotides: TGTGCCAGTAGCCCCGACTTTTCCTACGAGCAGTACTTC.

The rearrangement joins TRBV28 to TRBJ1-1, with TRBD1 identical over 7 bases. Trimming removed 5 bases from V and 0 bases from J; junction bases left unmatched: 3. The CDR3 spans 14 residues. Germline V gene sequence: CDR1 MDHEN, CDR2 SYDVKM. The CDR3 DNA reads TGTGCCAGCAGTGTCAGGGGGTTGAACACTGAAGCTTTCTTT. This sequence encodes CASSVRGLNTEAFF.

V is TRBV27 and J is TRBJ2-7; 13 positions match TRBD2. This CDR3 is built from 16 residues. Germline CDR1 and CDR2: MNHEY and SMNVEV (reference sequence). The trim removed 5 bases at V and 0 bases at J, leaving 4 bases unmatched. CDR3 in DNA: TGTGCCAGCAGTCCGCGGACTAGCGGGAGCTCCTACGAGCAGTACTTC. Translation gives CASSPRTSGSSYEQYF.

The rearrangement uses TRBV27 and TRBJ2-5, with 9 bases identical to TRBD2. Germline CDR1 and CDR2: MNHEY and SMNVEV (reference sequence). CDR3 length: 17 residues. The ends lost 6 bases at V and 5 bases at J; junction bases unmatched: 16. The CDR3 nucleotides are TGTGCCAGCAGCCCCGGGCGGATAGCGGGAGTAGGTGAGACCCAGTACTTC. Residues: CASSPGRIAGVGETQYF.

The V gene is TRBV4-2, the J gene TRBJ2-7; possible D gene TRBD2, 6 bases. Trimming took off 2 bases at V and 3 bases at J, with 17 bases between the two ends. The V gene's germline CDR1 is LGHNA and CDR2 YNFKEQ. This CDR3 is 16 amino acids long. CDR3 bases: TGTGCCAGCAGCCAACCTTTTAGCGGAAAAAACTACGAGCAGTACTTC. It codes for CASSQPFSGKNYEQYF.

This chain connects TRBV19 to TRBJ1-5, with D perhaps matching TRBD1 (5 bases). This CDR3 is built from 17 residues. Germline V gene sequence: CDR1 LNHDA, CDR2 SQIVND (reference sequence). Trimming pared 3 bases from V and 3 bases from J, leaving 18 bases between. CDR3 in DNA: TGTGCCAGTAGTATCGAGGTCGGCGGACACTCCAATCAGCCCCAGCATTTT. It translates to CASSIEVGGHSNQPQHF.

In this sample, this clone turned up a few times. The J gene is TRBJ1-1, the V gene TRBV7-9, with TRBD1 as a possible D gene (5 bases). Trimming shortened V by 1 base and J by 6 bases, and 9 bases separated the two germline ends. CDR3 size: 13 residues. Looked up from germline, CDR1 is SEHNR and CDR2 is FQNEAQ (reference sequence). DNA for the CDR3: TGTGCCAGCAGCTTAGGGACAAGCGCTGAAGCTTTCTTT. Amino acids: CASSLGTSAEAFF.